The sequence of this T cell receptor beta chain was determined in a study of response to subunit inactivated influenza vaccine. General study results and limits: Each seasonal flu vaccination may recruit only limited new T cells, authors suggested.

V shed 4 bases and J 4 bases; nucleotides not matched to a gene: 8. CDR1 is DFQATT, CDR2 SNEGSKA, per germline (reference sequence). The CDR3 covers 14 residues. This clonotype was picked up many times. Its cognate antigen is unknown. TCRdb reanalysed the RT-PCR reads using MiXCR and keeps one entry per CDR3 protein. The sample has hundreds of thousands of distinct CDR3 sequences, 12% seen once. The sample here was non-naive T cells sorted from PBMCs, taken 14 days before vaccination. The J gene is TRBJ2-3, the V gene TRBV20-1, with 7 bases matching TRBD1. This sequence originates from a man in his forties or fifties who received an inactivated influenza vaccine. This chain's CDR3 is CSAIPTGSADTQYF. DNA for the CDR3: TGCAGTGCTATTCCGACAGGGAGCGCAGATACGCAGTATTTT.